This is a list of T cell receptor beta chains from one sample in a study of blood T cells in healthy people across ages. MiXCR, run by TCRdb on the 5' RACE reads, gives a single entry per CDR3 protein. The repertoire consists of approximately 490,000 distinct CDR3 sequences, with about 25% occurring once and the leading ten covering around 10%. The same data also contributed to another study, on T cells of mothers and their children.

Sequenced input: blood. The receptor set was obtained from a boy aged 5-17 years in good health. The CDR3 runs from the conserved cysteine through the conserved F or W. The D gene is left open where the match is weak. Rows may omit the clone size; those that give it use once, few, many or a size class.

j_call: TRBJ2-4; d_call: TRBD1; v_call: TRBV20-1; clone_size: NA; cdr3_nt: TGCAGTGCCGTGGACCCCGACGAGGGGGCCAAAAACACTCAGTACTTC; cdr3_aa: CSAVDPDEGAKNTQYF
j_call: TRBJ2-3; d_call: NA; v_call: TRBV15; clone_size: few; cdr3_nt: TGTGCCACCAGCAGAGATGGGGGGGCTAGCACAGATACGCAGTATTTT; cdr3_aa: CATSRDGGASTDTQYF
j_call: TRBJ2-5; d_call: NA; v_call: TRBV15; clone_size: many; cdr3_nt: TGTGCCACCAGCAGAGTCCCCTCGGGGGAGCAGTACTTC; cdr3_aa: CATSRVPSGEQYF
j_call: TRBJ1-5; d_call: NA; v_call: TRBV7-2; clone_size: once; cdr3_nt: TGTGCCAGCAGCTTATCAGGGCCTCAGGATCAGCCCCAGCATTTT; cdr3_aa: CASSLSGPQDQPQHF
j_call: TRBJ2-7; d_call: NA; v_call: TRBV20-1; clone_size: few; cdr3_nt: TGCAGTGCTAGGGTGAAGGGCCGTAAAGTTTTCTCCTACGAGCAGTACTTC; cdr3_aa: CSARVKGRKVFSYEQYF
j_call: TRBJ1-5; d_call: TRBD1; v_call: TRBV20-1; clone_size: NA; cdr3_nt: TGCAGTGCTAGAGAGATGACAGGGTATAGCAATCAGCCCCAGCATTTT; cdr3_aa: CSAREMTGYSNQPQHF
j_call: TRBJ2-3; d_call: TRBD2; v_call: TRBV15; clone_size: NA; cdr3_nt: TGTGCCACCAGCACCCATACTAGCGGGAGTGCCAGAGATACGCAGTATTTT; cdr3_aa: CATSTHTSGSARDTQYF
j_call: TRBJ2-6; d_call: NA; v_call: TRBV30; clone_size: NA; cdr3_nt: NA; cdr3_aa: CAWSWGPGAGANVPTF
j_call: TRBJ2-7; d_call: TRBD2; v_call: TRBV7-2; clone_size: few; cdr3_nt: TGTGCCAGCAGCTTAACTAGCGGGGGCTCACCCTACGAGCAGTACTTC; cdr3_aa: CASSLTSGGSPYEQYF
j_call: TRBJ2-2; d_call: NA; v_call: TRBV6-6; clone_size: NA; cdr3_nt: TGTGCCAGCAGTTACCCGTCCGGTACCGGGGAGCTGTTTTTT; cdr3_aa: CASSYPSGTGELFF
j_call: TRBJ2-5; d_call: NA; v_call: TRBV29-1; clone_size: few; cdr3_nt: TGCAGCGTTGGGTTTACGGAGACCCAGTACTTC; cdr3_aa: CSVGFTETQYF
j_call: TRBJ2-2; d_call: TRBD2; v_call: TRBV9; clone_size: NA; cdr3_nt: TGTGCCAGCAGCGTAGAACGGGGGGACCCCAACACCGGGGAGTTGTTTTTT; cdr3_aa: CASSVERGDPNTGELFF
j_call: TRBJ2-7; d_call: NA; v_call: TRBV5-5; clone_size: NA; cdr3_nt: TGTGCCAGCAGCTTCTACGGGGACCGCGAGCAGTACTTC; cdr3_aa: CASSFYGDREQYF
j_call: TRBJ2-6; d_call: NA; v_call: TRBV20-1; clone_size: many; cdr3_nt: TGCAGTGCTAGAGGTACACCCTCTGGGGCCAACGTCCTGACTTTC; cdr3_aa: CSARGTPSGANVLTF
j_call: TRBJ1-1; d_call: NA; v_call: TRBV10-3; clone_size: few; cdr3_nt: TGTGCCACCGGTGGGGCCTCTGAAGCTTTCTTT; cdr3_aa: CATGGASEAFF